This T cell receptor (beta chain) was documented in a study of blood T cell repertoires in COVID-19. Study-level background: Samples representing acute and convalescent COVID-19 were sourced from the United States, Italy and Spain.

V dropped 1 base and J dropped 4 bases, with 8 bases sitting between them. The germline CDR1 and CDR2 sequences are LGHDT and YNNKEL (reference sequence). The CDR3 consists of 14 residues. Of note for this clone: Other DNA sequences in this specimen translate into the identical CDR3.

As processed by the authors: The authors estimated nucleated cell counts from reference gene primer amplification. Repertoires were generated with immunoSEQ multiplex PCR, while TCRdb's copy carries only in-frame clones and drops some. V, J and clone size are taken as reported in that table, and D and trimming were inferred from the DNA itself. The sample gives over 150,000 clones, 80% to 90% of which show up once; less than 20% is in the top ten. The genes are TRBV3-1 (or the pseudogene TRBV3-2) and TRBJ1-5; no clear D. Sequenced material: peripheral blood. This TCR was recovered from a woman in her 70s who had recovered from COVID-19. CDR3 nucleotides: TGTGCCAGCAGCCAAGGTGGAGGGAATCAGCCCCAGCATTTT. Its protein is CASSQGGGNQPQHF.